A selection of T cell receptor beta chains follows, all from one sample in a study of persistence of HIV-infected CD4 T cells. Sequencing was performed with immunoSEQ multiplex PCR; in TCRdb, only in-frame clones are kept and a portion is missing. Counted here are about 28,000 clones, roughly 82% occurring once; the ten biggest clones make up around 4.6%. These receptors' targets are unknown. Source: CD4+ T cells sorted from PBMCs after approximately 18-hour stimulation, taken from a patient who received antiretroviral therapy. Every receptor here comes from an adult man with HIV who was CMV-seropositive. Both conserved end residues are part of each CDR3. Fields, in order: V gene, CDR3 length, clone size, J gene, D gene, CDR3 DNA, CDR3 protein. D genes are given only for firm matches. Only some rows state a clone size, as once, few, many or a class for expanded clones.

V gene: TRBV7-2; CDR3 length: 15; clone size: .; J gene: TRBJ1-1; D gene: TRBD1; CDR3 DNA: TGTGCCAGCAGCTTACGGGACAGGGAGGCCACTGAAGCTTTCTTT; CDR3 protein: CASSLRDREATEAFF
V gene: TRBV12-5; CDR3 length: 14; clone size: .; J gene: TRBJ2-7; D gene: .; CDR3 DNA: TGTGCTAGTGCCGCTCAAGGCTCAGGCTACGAGCAGTACTTC; CDR3 protein: CASAAQGSGYEQYF
V gene: TRBV19; CDR3 length: 13; clone size: .; J gene: TRBJ1-1; D gene: .; CDR3 DNA: TGTGCCAGTAGTATAGGGTCGGTGAGTGGAGCTTTCTTT; CDR3 protein: CASSIGSVSGAFF
V gene: TRBV4-1; CDR3 length: 14; clone size: .; J gene: TRBJ1-1; D gene: .; CDR3 DNA: TGCGCCAGCAGTCATTTGGCAGATGCCTCTGAAGCTTTCTTT; CDR3 protein: CASSHLADASEAFF
V gene: TRBV12-5; CDR3 length: 15; clone size: .; J gene: TRBJ2-3; D gene: TRBD2; CDR3 DNA: TGTGCTAGTGGTCTGGGACTAGCGAGTGGAGATACGCAGTATTTT; CDR3 protein: CASGLGLASGDTQYF
V gene: TRBV7-2; CDR3 length: 15; clone size: .; J gene: TRBJ2-4; D gene: TRBD2; CDR3 DNA: TGTGCCAGCAGCAAACTAGCGGGGGGGCTTAACATTCAGTACTTC; CDR3 protein: CASSKLAGGLNIQYF
V gene: TRBV4-2; CDR3 length: 13; clone size: .; J gene: TRBJ2-7; D gene: .; CDR3 DNA: TGTGCCAGCAGCCAAGGAGGGGCCTACGAGCAGTACTTC; CDR3 protein: CASSQGGAYEQYF
V gene: TRBV3-1/TRBV3-2; CDR3 length: 15; clone size: once; J gene: TRBJ1-5; D gene: TRBD1; CDR3 DNA: TGTGCCAGCAGCCCGTACAGGGGAGGGAATCAGCCCCAGCATTTT; CDR3 protein: CASSPYRGGNQPQHF
V gene: TRBV12-3/TRBV12-4; CDR3 length: 13; clone size: .; J gene: TRBJ1-1; D gene: .; CDR3 DNA: TGTGCCAGCAGTTTTTGGATGAACACTGAAGCTTTCTTT; CDR3 protein: CASSFWMNTEAFF
V gene: TRBV3-1/TRBV3-2; CDR3 length: 15; clone size: few; J gene: TRBJ2-2; D gene: .; CDR3 DNA: TGTGCCAGCGTCCGAAAGGGGGGAGGTACCGGGGAGCTGTTTTTT; CDR3 protein: CASVRKGGGTGELFF
V gene: TRBV5-1; CDR3 length: 14; clone size: .; J gene: TRBJ2-4; D gene: .; CDR3 DNA: TGCGCCAGCAGCTTGGGGACAGCTGAAAACATTCAGTACTTC; CDR3 protein: CASSLGTAENIQYF
V gene: TRBV5-4; CDR3 length: 16; clone size: once; J gene: TRBJ2-7; D gene: .; CDR3 DNA: TGTGCCAGCAGCTTAGGGGGAAACAGGGATTCCTACGAGCAGTACTTC; CDR3 protein: CASSLGGNRDSYEQYF
V gene: TRBV7-3; CDR3 length: 17; clone size: .; J gene: TRBJ2-3; D gene: TRBD2; CDR3 DNA: TGTGCCAGCAGCTTACGGGACTACCAGTTGGGCACAGATACGCAGTATTTT; CDR3 protein: CASSLRDYQLGTDTQYF
V gene: TRBV18; CDR3 length: 15; clone size: .; J gene: TRBJ1-4; D gene: TRBD1; CDR3 DNA: TGTGCCAGCTCAGCGGACAGGGGATCGAATGAAAAACTGTTTTTT; CDR3 protein: CASSADRGSNEKLFF
V gene: TRBV5-1; CDR3 length: 15; clone size: once; J gene: TRBJ2-7; D gene: TRBD1; CDR3 DNA: TGCGCCAGCAGCCCCCCCTTGGGACAGGCCTACGAGCAGTACTTC; CDR3 protein: CASSPPLGQAYEQYF
V gene: TRBV4-1; CDR3 length: 15; clone size: .; J gene: TRBJ2-7; D gene: .; CDR3 DNA: TGCGCCAGCAGCCAAGGGGCGGTTAGCGCCTACGAGCAGTACTTC; CDR3 protein: CASSQGAVSAYEQYF
V gene: TRBV6-5; CDR3 length: 14; clone size: .; J gene: TRBJ2-7; D gene: .; CDR3 DNA: TGTGCCAGCAGTTTTAGGAGGGAGGCGCACGAGCAGTACTTC; CDR3 protein: CASSFRREAHEQYF